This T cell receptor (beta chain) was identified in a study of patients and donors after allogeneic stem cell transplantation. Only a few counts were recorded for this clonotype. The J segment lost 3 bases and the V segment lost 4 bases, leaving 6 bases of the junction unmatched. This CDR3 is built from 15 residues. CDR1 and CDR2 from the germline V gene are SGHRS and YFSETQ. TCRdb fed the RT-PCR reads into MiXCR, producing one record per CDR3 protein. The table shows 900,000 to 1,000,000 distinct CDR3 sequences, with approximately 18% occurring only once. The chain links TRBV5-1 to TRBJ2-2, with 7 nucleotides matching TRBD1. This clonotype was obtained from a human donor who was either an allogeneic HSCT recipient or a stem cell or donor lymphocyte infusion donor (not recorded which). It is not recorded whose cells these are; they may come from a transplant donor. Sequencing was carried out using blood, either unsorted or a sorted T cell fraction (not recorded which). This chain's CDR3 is CASSPPGQYTGELFF. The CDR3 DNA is TGCGCCAGCAGCCCGCCGGGACAGTACACCGGGGAGCTGTTTTTT.